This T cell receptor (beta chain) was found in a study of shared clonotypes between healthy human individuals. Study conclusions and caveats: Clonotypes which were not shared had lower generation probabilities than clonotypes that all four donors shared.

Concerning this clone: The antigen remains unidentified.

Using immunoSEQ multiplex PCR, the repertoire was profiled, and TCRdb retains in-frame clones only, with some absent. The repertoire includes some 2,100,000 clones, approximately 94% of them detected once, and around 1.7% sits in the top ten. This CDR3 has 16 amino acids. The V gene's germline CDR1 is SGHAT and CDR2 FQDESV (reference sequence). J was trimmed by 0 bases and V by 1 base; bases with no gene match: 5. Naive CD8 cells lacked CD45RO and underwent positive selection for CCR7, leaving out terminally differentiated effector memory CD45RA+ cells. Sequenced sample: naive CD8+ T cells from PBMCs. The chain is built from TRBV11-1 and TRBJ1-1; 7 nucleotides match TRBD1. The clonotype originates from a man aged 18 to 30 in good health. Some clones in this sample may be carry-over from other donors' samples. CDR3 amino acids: CASSLVRGTLNTEAFF. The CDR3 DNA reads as TGTGCCAGCAGCTTAGTCAGGGGGACCTTGAACACTGAAGCTTTCTTT. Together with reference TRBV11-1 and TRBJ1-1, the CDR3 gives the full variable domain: EAEVAQSPRYKITEKSQAVAFWCDPISGHATLYWYRQILGQGPELLVQFQDESVVDDSQLPKDRFSAERLKGVDSTLKIQPAELGDSAMYLCASSLVRGTLNTEAFFGQGTRLTVV.